The source of this TCR beta chain is a study of blood T cell repertoires in COVID-19. Looking at the study overall: Specimens from acute and convalescent COVID-19 originated in the United States, Italy and Spain. T cells, B-cell-depleted T cells, or PBMCs supplied cDNA or gDNA.

Original handling: Estimation of nucleated cell counts relied on the amplification of reference gene primers. TCRdb's table, derived via immunoSEQ multiplex PCR, lists solely in-frame clones and lacks some. V and J calls and clone size come straight from that table; D and trimming were deduced from the DNA. The sample has fewer than 500,000 clones; about nine tenths are singletons. Recovery meant two consecutive negative NP/OP PCR tests, professional clearance, or resolved symptoms. The CDR3 length is 13 residues. CDR1 SSHAT and CDR2 FNYEAQ come from the germline V gene (reference sequence). J gave up 7 bases and V 1 base, and 0 bases lay outside the gene matches.

This chain links TRBV7-7 with TRBJ2-1; 8 bases match TRBD1. The sequence came from a woman between 18 and 29 years old who had recovered from COVID-19. Source material: PBMCs or T cells enriched from blood (not recorded which). The CDR3 loop reads CASSLGQGNEQFF. The CDR3 coding sequence is TGTGCCAGCAGCTTAGGACAGGGGAATGAGCAGTTCTTC.